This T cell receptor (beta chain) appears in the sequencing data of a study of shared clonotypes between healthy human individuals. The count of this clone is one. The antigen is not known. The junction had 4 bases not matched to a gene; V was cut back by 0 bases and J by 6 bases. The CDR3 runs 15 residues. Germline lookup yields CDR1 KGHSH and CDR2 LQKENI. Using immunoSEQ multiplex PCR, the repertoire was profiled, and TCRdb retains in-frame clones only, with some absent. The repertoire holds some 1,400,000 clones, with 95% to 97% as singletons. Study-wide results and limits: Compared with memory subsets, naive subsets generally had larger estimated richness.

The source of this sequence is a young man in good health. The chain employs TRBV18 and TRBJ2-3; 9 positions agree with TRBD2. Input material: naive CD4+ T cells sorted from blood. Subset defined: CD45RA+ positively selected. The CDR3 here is CASSPPGLADDTQYF. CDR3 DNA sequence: TGTGCCAGCTCACCACCGGGACTAGCCGATGATACGCAGTATTTT.